The T cell receptor beta chain described here comes from a study of T cells after yellow fever vaccination. Study conclusions and caveats: Just a small share of clonotypes turned up in the CD4 compartment as well as the CD8 compartment. A secondary response was less intense yet reached its peak sooner, at day 5 versus 15. Once the booster was given, most primary-vaccination clones reappeared, at 95% to 98% for CD4 and 88% for CD8.

V shed 5 bases, J shed 0 bases, and the junction held 6 bases outside the gene matches. Germline V CDR1 and CDR2: SGHTA, FQGTGA. This CDR3 is 16 amino acids long. A universal primer site and UMIs were added as TCR cDNA was made by 5'RACE template switching. In TCRdb, the 5' RACE reads were re-called with MiXCR into one record per CDR3 protein. The table lists more than 250,000 distinct CDR3 sequences, roughly 6.8% of them singletons. Of note for this clonotype: Its antigen is undetermined.

The rearrangement uses TRBV7-3 and TRBJ2-1; 8 bases fit TRBD2. The sample in question was PBMCs, obtained 45 days after the first yellow fever vaccination. This receptor was obtained from a man between 18 and 35 years old who received the YFV17D yellow fever vaccine. The CDR3 is CASSPNSGASYNEQFF. The CDR3 nucleotides are TGTGCCAGCAGCCCCAATAGCGGGGCCTCCTACAATGAGCAGTTCTTC.